Reported below is one TCR beta chain. The sample's time point: patch test 1, 2 weeks after DPC sensitization. The treatment is: therapeutic diphenylcyclopropenone sensitization with weekly scalp DPC. These data are taken from a study of human T cells and chemical hapten exposure. Overall study context: Women made up most patients, who had alopecia areata, totalis or universalis. TCR yields per sample varied, mainly owing to small pooled library volume differences.

TCRdb re-called the RACE reads with MiXCR, one entry per CDR3 protein. The sample comprises tens of thousands of distinct CDR3 sequences, over 8.5% of which are singletons, and approximately 4% rests with the top ten. There are 15 residues in the CDR3. V lost 6 bases and J lost 2; bases outside the gene matches: 8. CDR1 MNHEY and CDR2 SMNVEV come from the germline V gene (reference sequence). This receptor was obtained from a woman aged 45-65 years with alopecia areata. Some clones in this sample may be carry-over from other donors' samples. The rearrangement uses TRBV27 and TRBJ2-7; 9 nucleotides match TRBD2. This sample comprised whole blood, obtained in connection with sensitization to the hapten diphenylcyclopropenone (DPC). CDR3 amino acids: CASRTRGGRTYEQYF. Here the CDR3 DNA reads TGTGCCAGCAGAACGCGGGGGGGGCGAACCTACGAGCAGTACTTC.